This T cell receptor beta chain was observed in a study of long-term antiretroviral therapy in people with HIV. Study findings and constraints: An increase in diversity followed ART, yet levels stayed below transplant donor controls.

As concerns this clone: Its antigen is not identified.

V lost 2 bases and J lost 6; bases outside the gene matches: 6. Per the germline V gene, CDR1 is SGHTA and CDR2 is FQGNSA. This CDR3 is 15 amino acids long. It was version v3.0 of the immunoSEQ assay that was run at survey level. TCRdb's table, derived via immunoSEQ multiplex PCR, lists solely in-frame clones and lacks some. This sample has roughly 34,000 clones; more than 75% occur once, and the top ten carry 4.8%. This receptor was obtained from a woman in her thirties with HIV. The gene calls are TRBV7-2 and TRBJ2-2; 7 positions agree with TRBD1. The sample consisted of unsorted PBMCs, taken roughly 2.8 years before starting antiretroviral therapy. CDR3 DNA: TGTGCCAGCAGCTTAATTAACAGGGGTGCCGGGGAGCTGTTTTTT. Translation: CASSLINRGAGELFF.